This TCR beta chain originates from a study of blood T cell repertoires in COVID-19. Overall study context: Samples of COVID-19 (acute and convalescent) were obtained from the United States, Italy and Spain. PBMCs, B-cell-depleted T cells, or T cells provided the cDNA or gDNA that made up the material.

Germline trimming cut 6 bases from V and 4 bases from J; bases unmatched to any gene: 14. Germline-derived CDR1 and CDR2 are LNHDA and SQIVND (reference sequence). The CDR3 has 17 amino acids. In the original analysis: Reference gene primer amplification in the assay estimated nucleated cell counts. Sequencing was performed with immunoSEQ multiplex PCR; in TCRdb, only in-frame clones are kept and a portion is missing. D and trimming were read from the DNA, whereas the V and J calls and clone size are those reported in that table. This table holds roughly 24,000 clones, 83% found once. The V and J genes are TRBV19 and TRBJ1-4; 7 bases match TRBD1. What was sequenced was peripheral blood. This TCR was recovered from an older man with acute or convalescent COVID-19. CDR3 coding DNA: TGTGCCAGTAGCCGGGAAGGGGGCTTTTCGGGTAATGAAAAACTGTTTTTT. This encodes CASSREGGFSGNEKLFF.